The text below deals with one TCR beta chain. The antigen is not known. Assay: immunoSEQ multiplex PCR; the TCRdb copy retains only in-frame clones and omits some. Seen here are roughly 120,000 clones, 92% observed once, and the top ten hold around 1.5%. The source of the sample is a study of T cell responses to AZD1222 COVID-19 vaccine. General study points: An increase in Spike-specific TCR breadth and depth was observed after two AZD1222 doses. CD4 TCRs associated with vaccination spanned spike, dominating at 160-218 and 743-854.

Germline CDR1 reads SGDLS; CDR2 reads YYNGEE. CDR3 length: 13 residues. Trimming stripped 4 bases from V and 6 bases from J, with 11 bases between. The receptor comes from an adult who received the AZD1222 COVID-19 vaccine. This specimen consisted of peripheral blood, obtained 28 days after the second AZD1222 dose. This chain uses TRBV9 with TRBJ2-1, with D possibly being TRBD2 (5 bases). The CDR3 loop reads CASSMRVGNEQFF. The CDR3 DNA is TGTGCCAGCAGCATGAGGGTGGGCAATGAGCAGTTCTTC.